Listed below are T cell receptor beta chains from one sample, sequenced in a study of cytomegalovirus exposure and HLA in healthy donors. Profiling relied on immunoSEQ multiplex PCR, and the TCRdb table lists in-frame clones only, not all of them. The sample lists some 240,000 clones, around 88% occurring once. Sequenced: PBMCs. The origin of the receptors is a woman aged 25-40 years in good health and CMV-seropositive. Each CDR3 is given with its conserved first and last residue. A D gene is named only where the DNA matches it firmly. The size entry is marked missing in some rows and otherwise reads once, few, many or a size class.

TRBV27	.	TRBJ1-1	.	CASSLMRNTEAFF	TGTGCCAGCAGTTTAATGAGGAACACTGAAGCTTTCTTT
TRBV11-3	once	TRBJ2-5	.	CASSLSRGETQYF	TGTGCCAGCAGCTTATCCAGGGGAGAGACCCAGTACTTC
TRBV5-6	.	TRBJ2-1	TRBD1	CASSLGGQKQFF	TGTGCCAGCAGCTTGGGGGGACAGAAGCAGTTCTTC
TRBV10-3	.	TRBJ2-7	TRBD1	CAISESGTGGAEQYF	TGTGCCATCAGTGAATCCGGGACAGGGGGCGCGGAGCAGTACTTC
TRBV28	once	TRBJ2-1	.	CASSLDIYNEQFF	TGTGCCAGCAGCCTTGACATTTACAATGAGCAGTTCTTC
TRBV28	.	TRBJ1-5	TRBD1	CASSPRRTGYSNQPQHF	TGTGCCAGCAGCCCAAGGAGGACAGGGTATAGCAATCAGCCCCAGCATTTT
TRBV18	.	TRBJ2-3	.	CASSPQPGRSTDTQYF	TGTGCCAGCTCACCACAGCCAGGGCGATCGACAGATACGCAGTATTTT
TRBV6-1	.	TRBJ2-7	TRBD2	CASRAPGLATYEQYF	TGTGCCAGCAGAGCACCGGGACTAGCCACCTACGAGCAGTACTTC
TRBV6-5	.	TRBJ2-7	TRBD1	CASSHLGTGYYEQYF	TGTGCCAGCAGTCACCTGGGGACAGGGTACTACGAGCAGTACTTC
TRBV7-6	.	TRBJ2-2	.	CASSLARSNTGELFF	TGTGCCAGCAGCTTGGCCAGATCGAACACCGGGGAGCTGTTTTTT
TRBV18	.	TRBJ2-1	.	CASSPPDPAGPHLF	TGTGCCAGCTCACCACCGGATCCGGCAGGCCCTCACCTCTTC
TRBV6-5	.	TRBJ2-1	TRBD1	CASSYTGQGINEQFF	TGTGCCAGCAGTTACACGGGACAGGGTATCAATGAGCAGTTCTTC